These 32 T cell receptor beta chains were sequenced from one sample in a study of T cell clonality in common variable immunodeficiency. Sequencing was performed with immunoSEQ multiplex PCR; in TCRdb, only in-frame clones are kept and a portion is missing. Singletons are absent from the sample, which has tens of thousands of clones. Sequenced material: peripheral blood mononuclear cells. The receptors originated from a person aged 18 to 69 in good health.

The table lists this clone with many counts. The read ends 3 residues early relative to the CDR3; the germline J gene fills the gap. V gene TRBV19 combines with J gene TRBJ1-5, with a possible D match to TRBD1 (5 bases). V lost 7 bases to trimming and J lost 2 bases, with 15 bases between them. The germline V gene encodes CDR1 LNHDA and CDR2 SQIVND (reference sequence). CDR3 length equals 15 residues. CDR3 sequence: CASTVGGGGNQPQHF. CDR3 bases read: TGTGCCAGTACAGTGGGGGGGGGAGGCAATCAGCCC.

This clone was seen many times. Read data end 3 residues before the CDR3 end; the end is taken from the germline J gene. The chain employs TRBV14 and TRBJ2-1; TRBD2 matches at 10 bases. Germline loops: CDR1 SGHDN, CDR2 FVKESK. CDR3 length: 17 residues. With V trimmed by 0 bases and J by 0 bases, 2 bases remained unmatched. The part of the CDR3 DNA that was read is TGTGCCAGCAGCCAAGAAACTAGCGGGAACTCCTACAATGAG. This encodes CASSQETSGNSYNE. The whole CDR3 protein is CASSQETSGNSYNEQFF.

This clone was detected ten times or more. Partial CDR3 DNA: TGTGCCAGCAGAACACCGATGAGCGGGAGAGGGGCGGAGACC. It translates to CASRTPMSGRGAET. The entire CDR3 reads CASRTPMSGRGAETQYF. The chain has TRBV28 and TRBJ2-5; 8 bases are shared with TRBD2. Sequencing ends 3 residues short of the CDR3 end; the germline J gene provides the rest. Germline V gene lookup returns CDR1 MDHEN and CDR2 SYDVKM. Trimming at V came to 6 bases and at J to 5 bases, leaving 17 bases not matched to a gene. The CDR3 has 17 amino acids. The full variable domain, its missing parts supplied by reference TRBV28 and TRBJ2-5, is DVKVTQSSRYLVKRTGEKVFLECVQDMDHENMFWYRQDPGLGLRLIYFSYDVKMKEKGDIPEGYSVSREKKERFSLILESASTNQTSMYLCASRTPMSGRGAETQYFGPGTRLLVL.

In this sample, this clone turned up many times. Read sequence stops 3 residues before the CDR3 end, and the germline J gene provides the missing end. The V call is TRBV5-1, the J call TRBJ1-1; possibly TRBD1 for D (5 bases). Germline V gene data show CDR1 as SGHRS and CDR2 as YFSETQ. The CDR3 covers 15 residues. This chain's CDR3 is CASSLDFNSPRVAFF. Partial CDR3 DNA: TGCGCCAGCAGCTTGGATTTCAACAGTCCCAGGGTA.

Comment on this clone: The read terminates 3 residues before the CDR3 end, so the remaining end is supplied by the germline J gene. The genes are TRBV7-8 and TRBJ1-2; D is unclear. Germline V lookup: CDR1 SGHVS, CDR2 FQNEAQ. V was cut by 2 bases and J by 4 bases, with 14 bases left in between. This CDR3 has 15 residues. CDR3: CASSLTGAGSYGYTF. CDR3 DNA, as far as it was read: TGTGCCAGCAGCTTAACGGGAGCGGGTAGCTATGGC.

This clone was recorded at least ten times. The read gets to within 3 residues of the CDR3 end, and the germline J gene fills in the rest. The chain has TRBV7-9 and TRBJ1-3; unclear D gene. The CDR3 spans 12 residues. The V end lost 5 bases, the J end lost 3 bases, and 5 bases lay between the germline ends. Per germline, CDR1 SEHNR and CDR2 FQNEAQ (reference sequence). The CDR3 DNA, read in part, is TGTGCCAGCAGCAACATTGGAAACACC. Translation gives CASSNIGNT. The complete CDR3 protein is CASSNIGNTIYF.

This clone came up many times. Coverage ceases 3 residues before the CDR3 finishes, and the germline J gene fills in the end. V usage is TRBV18 and J usage is TRBJ1-2, with TRBD1 matching over 9 bases. Germline V gene sequence: CDR1 KGHSH, CDR2 LQKENI. This CDR3 is 15 amino acids long. The V and J ends lost 4 bases and 5 bases, in that order; junction bases with no gene match: 8. The DNA read from the CDR3 is TGTGCCAGCTCACGCCCCTTGGACAGGGGATATGGC. This encodes CASSRPLDRGYG. The whole CDR3 reads CASSRPLDRGYGYTF.

This clone showed up many times. Sequencing ends 3 residues short of the CDR3 end; the germline J gene provides the rest. The V call is TRBV27, the J call TRBJ2-7; 14 bases are a match to TRBD2. V shed 6 bases, J shed 4 bases, and the junction held 14 bases outside the gene matches. This CDR3 has 18 amino acids. The germline gives CDR1 MNHEY, CDR2 SMNVEV (reference sequence). CDR3 in amino acids: CASSLTGTSGRSVYEQYF. The covered CDR3 bases are TGTGCCAGCAGCTTGACCGGGACTAGCGGGAGAAGCGTATACGAG.

This clone was detected ten times or more. The read ends 3 residues early relative to the CDR3; the germline J gene fills the gap. The V gene is TRBV4-2, the J gene TRBJ1-5; tentative D call: TRBD1 (5 bases). The CDR3 runs 16 residues. The V end lost 3 bases, the J end lost 5 bases, and 17 bases lay between the germline ends. Germline V gene sequence: CDR1 LGHNA, CDR2 YNFKEQ. CDR3 in amino acids: CASSQGLAGIHQPQHF. Incomplete CDR3 DNA: TGTGCCAGCAGCCAGGGACTAGCAGGGATTCATCAGCCC.

This clone was detected many times. The CDR3 goes on 3 residues after the read ends, and that part is filled in from the germline J gene. This chain uses TRBV20-1 with TRBJ1-6; no reliable D call. Germline V lookup: CDR1 DFQATT, CDR2 SNEGSKA (reference sequence). The V end was cut by 1 base, the J end by 4 bases, with 8 bases between. The CDR3 has 14 amino acids. The CDR3 region is CSARVRGYNSPLHF. Partial CDR3 DNA: TGCAGTGCTAGAGTCCGGGGATATAATTCACCC.

This clone has a count of ten or more. Sequencing ends 3 residues short of the CDR3 end; the germline J gene provides the rest. The chain carries TRBV30 and TRBJ2-3; 9 bases align to TRBD2. V lost 3 bases to trimming and J lost 2 bases; unmatched junction nucleotides: 3. Germline CDR1 is GTSNPN and CDR2 is SVGIG (reference sequence). CDR3 length: 14 residues. The CDR3 protein is CAWSLAGITDTQYF. The CDR3 DNA, read in part, is TGTGCCTGGAGCCTAGCGGGGATCACAGATACG.

This clone was observed many times. The sequence runs out 3 residues before the end of the CDR3; the remainder is reconstructed from the germline J gene. This chain connects TRBV5-6 to TRBJ2-7; D uncertain. The V gene lost 4 bases and the J gene lost 2 bases, with 7 bases spanning the gap. Germline CDR1 and CDR2: SGHDT and YYEEEE. The CDR3 extends over 12 amino acids. The covered CDR3 bases are TGTGCCAGCAGCCAGGATACCTACGAG. Translation gives CASSQDTYE. The whole CDR3 sequence reads CASSQDTYEQYF.

The table lists this clone with a few counts. The sequence runs out 3 residues before the end of the CDR3; the remainder is reconstructed from the germline J gene. V and J are TRBV5-1 and TRBJ2-1; 11 nucleotides line up with TRBD1. CDR1 is SGHRS and CDR2 is YFSETQ in the germline V gene. The CDR3 has 15 residues. With 4 bases clipped from V and 4 bases from J, the junction kept 4 bases outside the gene matches. The CDR3 is CASSPGTGGYNEQFF. The part of the CDR3 DNA that was read is TGCGCCAGCAGCCCCGGGACAGGGGGTTACAATGAG.

This clone was seen many times. The read terminates 3 residues before the CDR3 end, so the remaining end is supplied by the germline J gene. The chain recombines TRBV5-1 with TRBJ1-1, with 7 bases aligning to TRBD1. The CDR3 length is 15 residues. The germline V gene has CDR1 SGHRS and CDR2 YFSETQ. J lost 0 bases, V lost 5 bases, and 7 bases had no gene match. CDR3 bases read: TGCGCCAGCAGGAGTTCAGGGGGGATGAACACTGAA. It yields the protein CASRSSGGMNTE. The entire CDR3 protein is CASRSSGGMNTEAFF.

This clone occurred many times. The sequenced fragment ends 3 residues before the CDR3 boundary, so the rest is inferred from the germline J gene. The genes are TRBV9 and TRBJ2-7; 10 bases are a match to TRBD2. V lost 1 base to trimming and J lost 4 bases; unmatched junction nucleotides: 5. The CDR3 has 15 amino acids. The V gene's germline CDR1 is SGDLS and CDR2 YYNGEE. Here the CDR3 reads CASSVSGTSVYEQYF. The CDR3 bases that were read are TGTGCCAGCAGCGTAAGTGGGACTAGCGTTTACGAG.

This clone was seen only a few times. The read is 3 residues too short to cover the CDR3 end, so that end is filled in from the germline J gene. V and J are TRBV27 and TRBJ2-7, with TRBD1 identical over 7 bases. The CDR3 runs 15 residues. Unmatched junction bases numbered 10, after V lost 6 bases and J lost 2 bases. Germline lookup yields CDR1 MNHEY and CDR2 SMNVEV (reference sequence). The CDR3 sequence: CASRTTPGQTYEQYF. The part of the CDR3 DNA that was read is TGTGCCAGCAGAACTACACCGGGACAGACCTACGAG.

Many counts were recorded for this clone. The read terminates 3 residues before the CDR3 end, so the remaining end is supplied by the germline J gene. The rearrangement links TRBV20-1 to TRBJ2-2; a weak D match, TRBD1 (8 bases). The CDR3 has 16 residues. The V and J ends lost 0 bases and 6 bases respectively, with 17 bases between them. Germline lookup yields CDR1 DFQATT and CDR2 SNEGSKA (reference sequence). The CDR3 loop is CSARDRITGGAGELFF. The CDR3 DNA, read in part, is TGCAGTGCTAGAGATCGCATTACAGGGGGGGCCGGGGAG.

Ten or more counts support this clone. Read coverage stops 3 residues before the CDR3 terminus; the germline J gene supplies the remainder. The chain recombines TRBV18 with TRBJ2-1, with TRBD2 matching over 11 bases. Germline V gene sequence: CDR1 KGHSH, CDR2 LQKENI. CDR3 length: 18 residues. Trimming took 6 bases from V and 0 from J; bases not matched to a gene: 10. CDR3 residues: CASSGLADSRSSYNEQFF. CDR3 DNA, as far as it was read: TGTGCCAGCTCGGGACTAGCGGATTCCAGAAGCTCCTACAATGAG.

This clone was observed many times. The observed sequence ends 3 residues before the CDR3 terminus, with the missing tail filled in from the germline J gene. V and J are TRBV5-1 and TRBJ2-5; D is possibly TRBD1 (6 bases). Germline CDR1 reads SGHRS; CDR2 reads YFSETQ. V was clipped by 4 bases and J by 1 base, with 14 bases between them. This CDR3 has 15 residues. CDR3 protein: CASSPTQGSQETQYF. The CDR3 bases that were read are TGCGCCAGCAGCCCAACTCAGGGGTCCCAAGAGACC.

On this clone itself: The read terminates 3 residues ahead of where the CDR3 ends, so the germline J gene completes it. The chain carries TRBV20-1 and TRBJ1-6; TRBD1 agrees at 7 bases. This CDR3 region has 14 residues. The germline V gene encodes CDR1 DFQATT and CDR2 SNEGSKA (reference sequence). Germline trimming cut 2 bases from V and 10 bases from J; bases unmatched to any gene: 8. The CDR3: CSARHAGGQSPLHF. Partial CDR3 DNA: TGCAGTGCTAGACACGCAGGGGGGCAATCACCC.

Ten or more counts support this clone. The read gets to within 3 residues of the CDR3 end, and the germline J gene fills in the rest. The rearrangement links TRBV19 to TRBJ1-1; TRBD1 agrees at 9 bases. The CDR3 spans 16 residues. Germline V gives CDR1 LNHDA, CDR2 SQIVND (reference sequence). V lost 7 bases, J lost 3 bases, and 12 bases stayed unmatched. The DNA read from the CDR3 is TGTGCCAGTACCACGAGAACAGGGGGCGCGGACACTGAA. It is translated as CASTTRTGGADTE. The CDR3 in its entirety is CASTTRTGGADTEAFF.

This clone was detected many times. The read ends 3 residues before the CDR3 terminus; that terminus is restored from the germline J gene. The chain combines TRBV19 with TRBJ1-2, with unresolved D. Per the germline V gene, CDR1 is LNHDA and CDR2 is SQIVND (reference sequence). The CDR3 is made up of 14 amino acids. V gave up 1 base and J gave up 4 bases, with 10 bases separating them. CDR3 DNA (partial): TGTGCCAGTAGTATAGCTGCGGGGAGCTATGGC. Translation gives CASSIAAGSYG. The complete CDR3 protein is CASSIAAGSYGYTF.

This clone was counted at least ten times. Read coverage stops 3 residues before the CDR3 terminus; the germline J gene supplies the remainder. The chain couples TRBV7-9 to TRBJ2-7, with a weak D call TRBD1 (6 bases). V dropped 5 bases and J dropped 2 bases, with 13 bases sitting between them. The CDR3 is made up of 14 amino acids. CDR1 and CDR2 from the germline V gene are SEHNR and FQNEAQ (reference sequence). Incomplete CDR3 DNA: TGTGCCAGCAGCCCTATGGCAGGGGCCTACGAG. This sequence encodes CASSPMAGAYE. The CDR3, in full, reads CASSPMAGAYEQYF.

This clone was counted many times. The sequenced fragment ends 3 residues before the CDR3 boundary, so the rest is inferred from the germline J gene. The V and J genes are TRBV2 and TRBJ1-3; D is possibly TRBD1 (6 bases). Per germline, CDR1 SNHLY and CDR2 FYNNEI. V lost 1 base, J lost 4 bases, and 11 bases lay in between. This CDR3 is built from 15 residues. CDR3 bases read: TGTGCCAGCAGTGAAGTATGGCAGGGGGGAAACACC. It specifies CASSEVWQGGNT. The CDR3 in its entirety is CASSEVWQGGNTIYF.

This clone occurred many times. The read halts 3 residues ahead of the CDR3 end, with the missing end drawn from the germline J gene. The rearrangement uses TRBV11-2 and TRBJ2-7; D remains unclear. The CDR3 runs to 15 residues. Germline CDR1 and CDR2: SGHAT and FQNNGV. The V and J ends lost 4 bases and 0 bases respectively, with 13 bases between them. CDR3 DNA (partial): TGTGCCAGCAGCTCCCCTTCCAGGAGCTCCTACGAG. It codes for CASSSPSRSSYE. The entire CDR3 protein is CASSSPSRSSYEQYF.

This clone was recorded many times. Read coverage stops 3 residues before the CDR3 terminus; the germline J gene supplies the remainder. This chain links TRBV7-6 with TRBJ2-7; TRBD1 aligns across 7 bases. Losses at the gene ends were 5 bases for V and 3 bases for J; bases not matched to a gene: 4. There are 13 residues in the CDR3. Germline CDR1 and CDR2: SGHVS and FNYEAQ. This chain's CDR3 is CASSPGTDYEQYF. The CDR3 bases that were read are TGTGCCAGCAGCCCAGGGACAGACTACGAG.

This clone was counted at least ten times. The read finishes 3 residues shy of the CDR3 end, and the germline J gene is used to complete it. The genes are TRBV2 and TRBJ1-2; D uncertain. The CDR3 is 12 amino acids. Germline CDR1 reads SNHLY; CDR2 reads FYNNEI. The CDR3 loop reads CASSERGRGYTF. The sequenced part of the CDR3 DNA is TGTGCCAGCAGTGAGCGGGGAAGAGGC.

This clone has ten or more counts. The sequence runs out 3 residues before the end of the CDR3; the remainder is reconstructed from the germline J gene. The V and J genes are TRBV6-1 and TRBJ2-7, with 7 nucleotides matching TRBD1. The V gene end was trimmed by 3 bases and the J gene end by 2 bases; junction bases not matched to a gene: 1. Germline CDR1 is MNHNS and CDR2 is SASEGT. The CDR3 is 13 residues long. The part of the CDR3 DNA that was read is TGTGCCAGCAGTGAGACAGGGCCCTACGAG. It translates to CASSETGPYE. The full CDR3 sequence reads CASSETGPYEQYF.

This clone was seen repeatedly, ten times or more. The CDR3 goes on 3 residues after the read ends, and that part is filled in from the germline J gene. V usage is TRBV2 and J usage is TRBJ1-1; D not certain. Germline V gene lookup returns CDR1 SNHLY and CDR2 FYNNEI. The CDR3 spans 15 residues. V was pared by 1 base and J by 7 bases, with 16 bases between. The part of the CDR3 DNA that was read is TGTGCCAGCAGTGAAGGGTTATGGGCAGCTCATGAA. It is translated as CASSEGLWAAHE. The CDR3, in full, reads CASSEGLWAAHEAFF.

This clone was counted at least ten times. The read falls 3 residues short of the CDR3 end, and the missing part is taken from the germline J gene. The chain links TRBV7-9 to TRBJ2-7; 7 positions match TRBD1. Germline CDR1 SEHNR, CDR2 FQNEAQ (reference sequence). This CDR3 comprises 14 residues. Germline trimming cut 1 base from V and 6 bases from J; bases unmatched to any gene: 6. The chain's CDR3 is CASSLGQGWFEQYF. The sequenced part of the CDR3 DNA is TGTGCCAGCAGCTTAGGACAGGGTTGGTTCGAG.

This clone appeared many times. The read finishes 3 residues shy of the CDR3 end, and the germline J gene is used to complete it. The chain links TRBV5-6 to TRBJ2-2, with 7 bases identical to TRBD1. The CDR3 has 15 amino acids. V lost 2 bases, J lost 6 bases, and 7 bases stayed unmatched. The V gene's germline CDR1 is SGHDT and CDR2 YYEEEE. CDR3 residues: CASSLRQGMAGELFF. The CDR3 bases that were read are TGTGCCAGCAGCTTAAGACAGGGTATGGCCGGGGAG. Looking up the rest from reference TRBV5-6 and TRBJ2-2 gives the full variable domain: DAGVTQSPTHLIKTRGQQVTLRCSPKSGHDTVSWYQQALGQGPQFIFQYYEEEERQRGNFPDRFSGHQFPNYSSELNVNALLLGDSALYLCASSLRQGMAGELFFGEGSRLTVL.

This clone was detected many times. The read stops 3 residues short of the end of the CDR3; the missing end is completed from the germline J gene. The V gene is TRBV19, the J gene TRBJ1-5; tentatively, D is TRBD1 (6 bases). V lost 8 bases and J lost 5, with 19 bases in between. The germline V gene has CDR1 LNHDA and CDR2 SQIVND (reference sequence). This CDR3 has 15 amino acids. CDR3 sequence: CASSPFGQIHQPQHF. The CDR3 DNA, read in part, is TGTGCCAGTTCCCCCTTTGGACAGATCCATCAGCCC.